Described below is a single T cell receptor beta chain sequence and its context. These data originate in a study of PD-1 blockade in mismatch repair-deficient tumors. TCRdb's table, derived via immunoSEQ multiplex PCR, lists solely in-frame clones and lacks some. The sample lists some 120,000 clones, almost 90% occurring once. The germline gives CDR1 SGHVS, CDR2 FQNEAQ. This CDR3 is built from 13 residues. Trimming removed 3 bases at V and 8 bases at J, with 11 bases between. The material was peripheral blood, obtained approximately 71 weeks after starting pembrolizumab. This clonotype was sampled from an adult with mismatch repair-deficient cancer. The chain has TRBV7-8 and TRBJ2-1, with D unresolved. Written as DNA, the CDR3 is TGTGCCAGCAGCTTCTTGGAGAGGTATGAGCAGTTCTTC. It is translated as CASSFLERYEQFF.